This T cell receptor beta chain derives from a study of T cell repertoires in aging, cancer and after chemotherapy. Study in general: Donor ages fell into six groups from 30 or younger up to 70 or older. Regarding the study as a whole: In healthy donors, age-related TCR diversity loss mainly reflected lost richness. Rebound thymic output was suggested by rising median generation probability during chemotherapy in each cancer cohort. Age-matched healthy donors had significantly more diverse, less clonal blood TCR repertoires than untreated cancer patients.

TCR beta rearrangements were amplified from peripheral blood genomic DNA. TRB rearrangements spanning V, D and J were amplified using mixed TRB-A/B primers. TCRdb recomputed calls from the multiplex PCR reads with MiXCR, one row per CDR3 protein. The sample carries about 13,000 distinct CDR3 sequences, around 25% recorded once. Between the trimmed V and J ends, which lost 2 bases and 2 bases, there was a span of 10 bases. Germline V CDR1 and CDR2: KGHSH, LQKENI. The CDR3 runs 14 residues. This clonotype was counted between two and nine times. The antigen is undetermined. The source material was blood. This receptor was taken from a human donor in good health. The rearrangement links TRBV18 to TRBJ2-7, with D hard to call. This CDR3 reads CASSPSFGAYEQYF. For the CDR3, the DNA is TGTGCCAGCTCACCAAGTTTCGGCGCCTACGAGCAGTACTTC.